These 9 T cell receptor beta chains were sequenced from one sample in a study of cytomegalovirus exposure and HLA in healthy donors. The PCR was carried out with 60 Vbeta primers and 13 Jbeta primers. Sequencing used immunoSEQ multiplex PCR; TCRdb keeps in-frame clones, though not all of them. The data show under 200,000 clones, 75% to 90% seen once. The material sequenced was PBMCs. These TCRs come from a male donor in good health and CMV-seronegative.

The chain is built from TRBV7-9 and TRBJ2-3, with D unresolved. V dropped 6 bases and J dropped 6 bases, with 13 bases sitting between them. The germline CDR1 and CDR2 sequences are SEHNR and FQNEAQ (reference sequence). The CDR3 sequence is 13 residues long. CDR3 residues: CASSFASADTQYF. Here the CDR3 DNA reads TGTGCCAGCAGTTTCGCCAGCGCGGATACGCAGTATTTT.

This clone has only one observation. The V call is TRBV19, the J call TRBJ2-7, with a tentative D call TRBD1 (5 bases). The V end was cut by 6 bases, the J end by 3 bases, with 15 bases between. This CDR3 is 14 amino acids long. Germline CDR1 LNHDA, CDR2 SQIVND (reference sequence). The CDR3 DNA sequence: TGTGCCAGTAGCCAGGGCCCCCCCCTCTACGAGCAGTACTTC. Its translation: CASSQGPPLYEQYF.

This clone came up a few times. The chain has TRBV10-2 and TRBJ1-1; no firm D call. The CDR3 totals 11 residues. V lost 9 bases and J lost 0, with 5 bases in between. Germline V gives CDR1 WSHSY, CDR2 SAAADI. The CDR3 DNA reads TGCGCCAGTGAGATGAACACTGAAGCTTTCTTT. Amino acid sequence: CASEMNTEAFF.

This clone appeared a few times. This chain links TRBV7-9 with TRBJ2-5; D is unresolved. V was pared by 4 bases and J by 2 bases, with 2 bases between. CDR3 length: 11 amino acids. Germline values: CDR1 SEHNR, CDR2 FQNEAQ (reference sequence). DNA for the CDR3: TGTGCCAGCAGCTCTCAAGAGACCCAGTACTTC. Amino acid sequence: CASSSQETQYF. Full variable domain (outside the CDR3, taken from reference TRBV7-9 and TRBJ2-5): DTGVSQNPRHKITKRGQNVTFRCDPISEHNRLYWYRQTLGQGPEFLTYFQNEAQLEKSRLLSDRFSAERPKGSFSTLEIQRTEQGDSAMYLCASSSQETQYFGPGTRLLVL.

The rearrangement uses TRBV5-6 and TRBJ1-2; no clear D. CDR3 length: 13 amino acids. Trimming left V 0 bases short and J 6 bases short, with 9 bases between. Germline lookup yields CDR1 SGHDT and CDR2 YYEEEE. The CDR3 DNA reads TGTGCCAGCAGCTTGGCAGGTCTCGATGGCTACACCTTC. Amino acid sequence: CASSLAGLDGYTF.

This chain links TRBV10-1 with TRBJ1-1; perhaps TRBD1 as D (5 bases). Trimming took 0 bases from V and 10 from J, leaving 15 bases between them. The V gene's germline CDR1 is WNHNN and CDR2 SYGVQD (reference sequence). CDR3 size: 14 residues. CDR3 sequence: CASSESGGAYGAFF. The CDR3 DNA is TGCGCCAGCAGTGAGTCGGGGGGAGCGTACGGAGCTTTCTTT.

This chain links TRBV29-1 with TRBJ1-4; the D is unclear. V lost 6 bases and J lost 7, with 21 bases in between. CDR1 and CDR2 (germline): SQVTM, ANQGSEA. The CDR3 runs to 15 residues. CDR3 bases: TGCAGCGTGCTAGTACGGGGAAACGTCGGTGAAAAACTGTTTTTT. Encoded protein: CSVLVRGNVGEKLFF. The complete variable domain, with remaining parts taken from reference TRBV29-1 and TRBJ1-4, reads SAVISQKPSRDICQRGTSLTIQCQVDSQVTMMFWYRQQPGQSLTLIATANQGSEATYESGFVIDKFPISRPNLTFSTLTVSNMSPEDSSIYLCSVLVRGNVGEKLFFGSGTQLSVL.

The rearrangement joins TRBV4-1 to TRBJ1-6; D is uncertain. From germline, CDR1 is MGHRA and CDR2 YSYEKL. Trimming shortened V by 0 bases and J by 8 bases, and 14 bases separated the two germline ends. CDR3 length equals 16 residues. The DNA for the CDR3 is TGCGCCAGCAGCCAAGATAAGGGCAGCGGGCATTCACCCCTCCACTTT. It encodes CASSQDKGSGHSPLHF.

The CDR3 protein is CAWRTTSGVNEQFF. The CDR3 region has the DNA TGTGCCTGGAGAACGACTAGCGGGGTCAATGAGCAGTTCTTC. The rearrangement links TRBV30 to TRBJ2-1, with 11 bases lining up with TRBD2. The germline CDR1 and CDR2 sequences are GTSNPN and SVGIG (reference sequence). V shed 3 bases and J 6 bases; nucleotides not matched to a gene: 4. This CDR3 comprises 14 residues.